This TCR beta chain was recovered during a study of T cell responses to AZD1222 COVID-19 vaccine. As concerns this clone: The antigen is unknown.

The length of the CDR3 is 12 residues. Germline lookup yields CDR1 MNHEY and CDR2 SVGAGI. V lost 10 bases and J 0 bases, leaving 9 bases between the germline ends. General study findings and limits: Nearly half of spike-specific TCRs reportedly go after variant regions that carry no mutations. Repertoire sampling occurred only after the peak T cell response.

Some clones are missing from TCRdb's copy, which holds only in-frame ones; the method was immunoSEQ multiplex PCR. This table holds some 130,000 clones, more than 75% found once. The chain links TRBV6-5 to TRBJ1-2; D not resolved. The origin of this receptor is an adult in good health. Material: peripheral blood, obtained on day 0 of AZD1222 vaccination. CDR3 amino acids: CATLGTNYGYTF. DNA of the CDR3: TGTGCCACCTTGGGCACTAACTATGGCTACACCTTC.